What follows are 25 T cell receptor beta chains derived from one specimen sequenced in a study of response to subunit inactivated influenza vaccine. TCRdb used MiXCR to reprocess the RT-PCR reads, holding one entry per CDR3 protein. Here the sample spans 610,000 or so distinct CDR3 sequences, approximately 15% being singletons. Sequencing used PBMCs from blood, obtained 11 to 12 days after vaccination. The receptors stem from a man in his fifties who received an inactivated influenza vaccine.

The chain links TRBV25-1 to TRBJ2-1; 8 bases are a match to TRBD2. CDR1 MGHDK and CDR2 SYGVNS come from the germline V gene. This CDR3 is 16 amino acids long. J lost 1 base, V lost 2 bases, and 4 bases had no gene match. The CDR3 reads CASSEKGLGSYNEQFF. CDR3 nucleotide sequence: TGTGCCAGCAGTGAAAAGGGACTAGGATCCTACAATGAGCAGTTCTTC.

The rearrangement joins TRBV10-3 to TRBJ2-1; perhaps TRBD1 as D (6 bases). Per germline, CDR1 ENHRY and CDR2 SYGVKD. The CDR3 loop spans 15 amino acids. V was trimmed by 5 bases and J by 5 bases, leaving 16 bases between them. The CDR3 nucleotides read TGTGCCATCAGTCTGAAGGGGGAACCCAACAATGAGCAGTTCTTC. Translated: CAISLKGEPNNEQFF.

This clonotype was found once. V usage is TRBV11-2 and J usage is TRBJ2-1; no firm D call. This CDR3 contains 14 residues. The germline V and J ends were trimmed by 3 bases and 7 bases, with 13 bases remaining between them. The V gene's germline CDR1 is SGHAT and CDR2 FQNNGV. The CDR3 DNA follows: TGTGCCAGCAGCTTCGGTAATAACGGGAATGAGCAGTTCTTC. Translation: CASSFGNNGNEQFF. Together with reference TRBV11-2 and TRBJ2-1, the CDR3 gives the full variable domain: EAGVAQSPRYKIIEKRQSVAFWCNPISGHATLYWYQQILGQGPKLLIQFQNNGVVDDSQLPKDRFSAERLKGVDSTLKIQPAKLEDSAVYLCASSFGNNGNEQFFGPGTRLTVL.

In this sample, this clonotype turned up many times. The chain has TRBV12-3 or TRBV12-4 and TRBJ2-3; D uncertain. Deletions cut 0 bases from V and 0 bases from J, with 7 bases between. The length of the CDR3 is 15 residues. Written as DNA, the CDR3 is TGTGCCAGCAGTTTAGCAGGGCCTAGCACAGATACGCAGTATTTT. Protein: CASSLAGPSTDTQYF.

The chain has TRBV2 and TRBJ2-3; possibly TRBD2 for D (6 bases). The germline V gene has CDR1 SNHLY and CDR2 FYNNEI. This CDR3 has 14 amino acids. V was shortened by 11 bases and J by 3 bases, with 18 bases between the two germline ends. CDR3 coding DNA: TGTGCCGGACAACTAGCACTTTTTACAGATACGCAGTATTTT. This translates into CAGQLALFTDTQYF.

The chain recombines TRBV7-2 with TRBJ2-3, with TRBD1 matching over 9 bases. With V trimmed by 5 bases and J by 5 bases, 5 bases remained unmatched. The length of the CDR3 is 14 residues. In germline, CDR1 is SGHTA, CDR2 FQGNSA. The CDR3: CASSHDRGRDTQYF. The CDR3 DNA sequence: TGTGCCAGCAGCCACGACAGGGGGAGAGATACGCAGTATTTT.

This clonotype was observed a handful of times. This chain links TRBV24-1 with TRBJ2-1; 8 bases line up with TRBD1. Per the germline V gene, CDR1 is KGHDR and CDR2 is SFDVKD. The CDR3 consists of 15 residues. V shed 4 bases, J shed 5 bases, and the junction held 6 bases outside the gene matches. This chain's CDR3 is CATSDQGAQHNEQFF. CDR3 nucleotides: TGTGCCACCAGTGACCAGGGGGCCCAACACAATGAGCAGTTCTTC.

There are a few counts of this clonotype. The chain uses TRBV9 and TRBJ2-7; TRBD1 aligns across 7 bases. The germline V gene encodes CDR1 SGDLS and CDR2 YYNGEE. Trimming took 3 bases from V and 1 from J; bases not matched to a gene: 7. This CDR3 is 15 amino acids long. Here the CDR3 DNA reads TGTGCCAGCAGCGAAGGGGACAGCGGTTCCTACGAGCAGTACTTC. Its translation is CASSEGDSGSYEQYF.

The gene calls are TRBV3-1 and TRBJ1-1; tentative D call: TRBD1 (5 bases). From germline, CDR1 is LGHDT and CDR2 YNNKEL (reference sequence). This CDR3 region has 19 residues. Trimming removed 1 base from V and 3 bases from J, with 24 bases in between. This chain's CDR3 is CASSQVGLGTGFSDTEAFF. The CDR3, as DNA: TGTGCCAGCAGCCAAGTGGGACTAGGCACGGGATTTTCGGACACTGAAGCTTTCTTT.

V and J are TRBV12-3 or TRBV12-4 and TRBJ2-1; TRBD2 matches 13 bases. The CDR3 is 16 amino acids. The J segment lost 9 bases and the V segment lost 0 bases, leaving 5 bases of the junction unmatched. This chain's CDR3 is CASSLAGLAGTGEQFF. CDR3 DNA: TGTGCCAGCAGTTTAGCGGGACTAGCGGGAACGGGTGAGCAGTTCTTC.

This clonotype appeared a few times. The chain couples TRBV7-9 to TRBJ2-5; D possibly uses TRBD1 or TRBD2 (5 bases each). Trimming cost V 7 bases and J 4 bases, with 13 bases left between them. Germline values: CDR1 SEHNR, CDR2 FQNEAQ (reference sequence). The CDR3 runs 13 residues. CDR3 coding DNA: TGTGCCAGCACCGAGAGGGGTAGAGAGACCCAGTACTTC. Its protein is CASTERGRETQYF. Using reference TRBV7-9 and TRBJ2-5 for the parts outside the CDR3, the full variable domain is DTGVSQNPRHKITKRGQNVTFRCDPISEHNRLYWYRQTLGQGPEFLTYFQNEAQLEKSRLLSDRFSAERPKGSFSTLEIQRTEQGDSAMYLCASTERGRETQYFGPGTRLLVL.

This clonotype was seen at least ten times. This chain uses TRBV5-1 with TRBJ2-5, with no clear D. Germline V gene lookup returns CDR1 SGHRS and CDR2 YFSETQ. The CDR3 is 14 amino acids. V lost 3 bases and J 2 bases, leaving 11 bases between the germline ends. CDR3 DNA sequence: TGCGCCAGCAGCTCCGGTCCTTTTCAAGAGACCCAGTACTTC. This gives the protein CASSSGPFQETQYF.

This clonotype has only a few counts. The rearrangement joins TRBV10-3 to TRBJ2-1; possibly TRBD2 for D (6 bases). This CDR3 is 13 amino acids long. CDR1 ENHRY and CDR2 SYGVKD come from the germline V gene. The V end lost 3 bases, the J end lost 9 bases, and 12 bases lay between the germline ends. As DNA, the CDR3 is TGTGCCATCAGTGAAGGGACTCCCCCTGAGCAGTTCTTC. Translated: CAISEGTPPEQFF.

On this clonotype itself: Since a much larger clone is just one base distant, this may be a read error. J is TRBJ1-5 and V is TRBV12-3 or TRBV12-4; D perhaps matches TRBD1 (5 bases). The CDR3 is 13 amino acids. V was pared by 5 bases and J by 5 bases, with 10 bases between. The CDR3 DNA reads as TGTGCCAGCAGTCCTGGGGGTCATCAGCCCCAGCATTTT. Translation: CASSPGGHQPQHF.

CDR3 in DNA: TGCGCCAGCAGACGGGGGGACTACGAGCAGTACTTC. Translated: CASRRGDYEQYF. The chain links TRBV5-1 to TRBJ2-7, with 7 nucleotides matching TRBD2. Germline-derived CDR1 and CDR2 are SGHRS and YFSETQ. This CDR3 spans 12 amino acids. V gave up 5 bases and J gave up 3 bases; unmatched junction bases: 2.

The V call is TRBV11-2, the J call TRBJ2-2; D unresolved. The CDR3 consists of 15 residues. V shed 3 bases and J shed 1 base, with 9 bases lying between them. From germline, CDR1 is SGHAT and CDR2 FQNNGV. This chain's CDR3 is CASSFRSLNTGELFF. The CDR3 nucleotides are TGTGCCAGCAGCTTCCGCAGTTTGAACACCGGGGAGCTGTTTTTT.

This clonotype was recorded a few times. The CDR3 DNA sequence: TGTGCCAGCAGTTTGATCGGCAGGGCCTCCTACGAGCAGTACTTC. This sequence encodes CASSLIGRASYEQYF. The chain has TRBV12-3 or TRBV12-4 and TRBJ2-7; tentatively, D is TRBD1 (5 bases). There are 15 residues in the CDR3. Trimming pared 3 bases from V and 0 bases from J, leaving 12 bases between.

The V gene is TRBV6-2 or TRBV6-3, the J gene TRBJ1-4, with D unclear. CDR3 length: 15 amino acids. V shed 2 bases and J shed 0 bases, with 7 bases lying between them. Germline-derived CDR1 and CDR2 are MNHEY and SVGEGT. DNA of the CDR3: TGTGCCAGCAGTTACGCGGGTGCAACTAATGAAAAACTGTTTTTT. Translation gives CASSYAGATNEKLFF.

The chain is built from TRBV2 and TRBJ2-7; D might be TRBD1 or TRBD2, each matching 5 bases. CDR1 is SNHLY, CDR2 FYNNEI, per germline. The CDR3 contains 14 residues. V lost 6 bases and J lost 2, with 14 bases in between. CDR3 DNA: TGTGCCAGCAGGGCCGGGGCAGGCCCCTACGAGCAGTACTTC. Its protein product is CASRAGAGPYEQYF.

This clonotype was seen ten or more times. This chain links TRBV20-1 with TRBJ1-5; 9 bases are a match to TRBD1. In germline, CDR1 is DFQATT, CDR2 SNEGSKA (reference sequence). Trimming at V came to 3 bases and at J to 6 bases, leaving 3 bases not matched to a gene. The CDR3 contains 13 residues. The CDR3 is CSARGQGGQPQHF. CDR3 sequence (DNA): TGCAGTGCTAGGGGACAGGGCGGTCAGCCCCAGCATTTT.

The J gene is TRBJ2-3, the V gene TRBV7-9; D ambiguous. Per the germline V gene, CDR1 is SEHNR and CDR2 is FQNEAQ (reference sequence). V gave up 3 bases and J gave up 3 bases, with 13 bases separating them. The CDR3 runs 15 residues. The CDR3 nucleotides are TGTGCCAGCAGCTTTGCTCTGGAGTTTACAGATACGCAGTATTTT. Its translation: CASSFALEFTDTQYF.

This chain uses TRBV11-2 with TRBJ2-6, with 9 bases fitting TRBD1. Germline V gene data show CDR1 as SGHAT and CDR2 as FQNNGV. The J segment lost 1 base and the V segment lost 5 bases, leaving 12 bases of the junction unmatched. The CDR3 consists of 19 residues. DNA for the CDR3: TGTGCCAGCAGCCCGGGACAGGGCGCCGCCTTATCTGGGGCCAACGTCCTGACTTTC. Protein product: CASSPGQGAALSGANVLTF.

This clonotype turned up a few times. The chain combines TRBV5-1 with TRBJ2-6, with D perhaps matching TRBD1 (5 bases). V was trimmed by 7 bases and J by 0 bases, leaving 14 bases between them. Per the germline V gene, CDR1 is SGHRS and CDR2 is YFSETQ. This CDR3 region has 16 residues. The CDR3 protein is CASGSSGNSGANVLTF. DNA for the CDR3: TGCGCCAGCGGCTCTTCAGGGAACTCTGGGGCCAACGTCCTGACTTTC.

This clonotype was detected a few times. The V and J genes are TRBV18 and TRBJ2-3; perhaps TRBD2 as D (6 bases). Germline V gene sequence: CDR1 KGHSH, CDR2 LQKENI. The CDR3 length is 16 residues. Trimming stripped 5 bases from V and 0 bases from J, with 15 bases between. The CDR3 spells CASSTLLATSTDTQYF. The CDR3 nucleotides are TGTGCCAGCTCAACCCTCCTAGCGACTAGCACAGATACGCAGTATTTT.

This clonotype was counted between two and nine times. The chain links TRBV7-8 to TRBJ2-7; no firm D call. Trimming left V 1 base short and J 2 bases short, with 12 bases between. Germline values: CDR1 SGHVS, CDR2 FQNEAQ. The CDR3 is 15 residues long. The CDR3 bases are TGTGCCAGCAGCTTAGATCCCCGCCCTGCCTACGAGCAGTACTTC. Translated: CASSLDPRPAYEQYF.